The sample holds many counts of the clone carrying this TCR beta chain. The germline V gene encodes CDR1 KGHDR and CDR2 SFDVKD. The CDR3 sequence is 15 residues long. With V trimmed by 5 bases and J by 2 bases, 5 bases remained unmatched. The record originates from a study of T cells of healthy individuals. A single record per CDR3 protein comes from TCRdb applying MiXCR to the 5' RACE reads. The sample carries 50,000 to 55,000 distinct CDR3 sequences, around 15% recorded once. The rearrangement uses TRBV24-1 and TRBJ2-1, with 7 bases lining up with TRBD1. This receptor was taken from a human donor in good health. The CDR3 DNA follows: TGTGCCACCAGTGGCTACAGGGGTCCCTACAATGAGCAGTTCTTC. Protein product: CATSGYRGPYNEQFF.